A single sample gave rise to the 26 T cell receptor beta chains below, sequenced in a study of human T cells and chemical hapten exposure (dated by TCRdb to the early 2020s). The time point label, as the study defines it: pre-sensitization, week 0. The treatment or condition tag for this specimen amounts to: therapeutic diphenylcyclopropenone sensitization with weekly scalp DPC. The protocol used for the library was RACE. Data came from a NextSeq 500. TCRdb applied fastp at Q25 and MiXCR to the public reads, then kept only in-frame beta chains. Identical CDR3 proteins give one entry, which carries the most common genes and DNA. In all, the sample holds around 260,000 distinct CDR3 sequences, and approximately 8.4% of those were seen once. The ten largest clones capture 2.3% of the sample. Source: whole blood, taken in connection with sensitization to the hapten diphenylcyclopropenone (DPC). The receptors shown here come from a woman between 35 and 50 years old with alopecia areata. Some clones in this sample may be carry-over from other donors' samples.

This clonotype was seen more than once but under ten times. The J gene is TRBJ2-1, the V gene TRBV28, with 9 positions matching TRBD1. The V segment lost 5 bases and the J segment 6 bases; nucleotides outside the gene matches: 8. The CDR3 length is 15 residues. The germline V gene encodes CDR1 MDHEN and CDR2 SYDVKM. DNA for the CDR3: TGTGCCAGCAGTGGGACAGGGCGAGCGGGCAATGAGCAGTTCTTC. It codes for CASSGTGRAGNEQFF.

Ten or more counts support this clonotype. V usage is TRBV6-5 and J usage is TRBJ1-2, with 8 nucleotides matching TRBD1. This CDR3 region has 13 residues. CDR1 is MNHEY and CDR2 is SVGAGI in the germline V gene. Trimming removed 6 bases from V and 4 bases from J; junction bases left unmatched: 4. The CDR3 DNA is TGTGCCAGCAGCCCAGACAGGGGCTATGGCTACACCTTC. Its protein is CASSPDRGYGYTF.

This clonotype was seen only once. The chain has TRBV10-3 and TRBJ2-3; possibly TRBD1 for D (5 bases). CDR1 and CDR2 from the germline V gene are ENHRY and SYGVKD. This CDR3 contains 16 residues. V was pared by 4 bases and J by 2 bases, with 16 bases between. CDR3 region: CAISGQQDLITDTQYF. The CDR3 DNA reads as TGTGCCATCAGTGGTCAACAGGACCTGATCACAGATACGCAGTATTTT.

Notes on this clonotype: A much more abundant neighbour one base away suggests this may be a read error. The J gene is TRBJ2-7, the V gene TRBV20-1; a possible D gene is TRBD1 (6 bases). CDR1 DFQATT and CDR2 SNEGSKA come from the germline V gene (reference sequence). The CDR3 loop spans 16 amino acids. Trimming removed 8 bases from V and 2 bases from J, with 25 bases in between. CDR3 sequence reads: CSTAQVGMGATYEQYF. CDR3 bases: TGCAGTACTGCTCAGGTTGGAATGGGGGCCACCTACGAGCAGTACTTC.

This clonotype occurred a few times. The chain couples TRBV28 to TRBJ2-3; maybe TRBD2 (6 bases). The germline V gene has CDR1 MDHEN and CDR2 SYDVKM. V was trimmed by 2 bases and J by 5 bases, leaving 17 bases between them. The CDR3 is 16 amino acids. The CDR3 here is CASSLNLAGRGDTQYF. In nucleotides, the CDR3 is TGTGCCAGCAGTTTAAATCTGGCGGGACGTGGAGATACGCAGTATTTT.

DNA of the CDR3: TGTGCCAGCAGTTTCGTCAGTTTCTATGGCTACACCTTC. It encodes CASSFVSFYGYTF. The chain has TRBV28 and TRBJ1-2; unclear D gene. Germline V gene sequence: CDR1 MDHEN, CDR2 SYDVKM. This CDR3 spans 13 amino acids. V dropped 3 bases and J dropped 4 bases, with 9 bases sitting between them.

This clonotype showed up many times. The chain is built from TRBV7-9 and TRBJ2-6; either TRBD1 or TRBD2 may fit D (5 bases each). This CDR3 has 17 residues. CDR1 and CDR2 from the germline V gene are SEHNR and FQNEAQ (reference sequence). Trimming removed 3 bases from V and 0 bases from J, with 12 bases in between. The CDR3 loop reads CASSFFVGGSGANVLTF. The DNA of the CDR3 is TGTGCCAGCAGCTTTTTTGTTGGGGGCTCTGGGGCCAACGTCCTGACTTTC.

V is TRBV6-6 and J is TRBJ1-2; unclear D gene. Germline CDR1 is MNHNY and CDR2 is SVGAGI (reference sequence). The CDR3 covers 13 residues. V lost 0 bases, J lost 6 bases, and 8 bases lay in between. CDR3 in DNA: TGTGCCAGCAGTTACTCCGGACGGAATGGCTACACCTTC. It codes for CASSYSGRNGYTF.

V is TRBV20-1 and J is TRBJ1-4; D unresolved. The CDR3 consists of 13 residues. Germline V lookup: CDR1 DFQATT, CDR2 SNEGSKA (reference sequence). Trimming cost V 6 bases and J 7 bases, with 15 bases left between them. The CDR3 nucleotides are TGCAGTGCATCCGGGTGGAAGGGTGAAAAACTGTTTTTT. Encoded protein: CSASGWKGEKLFF.

The sample holds a few counts of this clonotype. V and J are TRBV27 and TRBJ2-3; tentatively, D is TRBD1 (6 bases). Trimming cost V 5 bases and J 4 bases, with 13 bases left between them. The CDR3 has 14 amino acids. The germline CDR1 and CDR2 sequences are MNHEY and SMNVEV (reference sequence). The CDR3 DNA reads as TGTGCCAGCAGTAGATACAGGGCGGCAGATACGCAGTATTTT. This sequence encodes CASSRYRAADTQYF.

In this sample, this clonotype turned up a few times. The J gene is TRBJ2-7, the V gene TRBV7-9, with TRBD1 matching 7 bases. Unmatched junction bases numbered 3, after V lost 5 bases and J lost 5 bases. The CDR3 consists of 12 residues. The germline V gene encodes CDR1 SEHNR and CDR2 FQNEAQ (reference sequence). The CDR3 sequence is CASSQTGDEQYF. The CDR3 nucleotides read TGTGCCAGCAGCCAAACAGGGGACGAGCAGTACTTC.

This clonotype occurred a few times. This sequence joins TRBV4-3 and TRBJ2-7; TRBD2 agrees at 12 bases. The trim removed 4 bases at V and 6 bases at J, leaving 16 bases unmatched. The V gene's germline CDR1 is LGHNA and CDR2 YSLEER. The CDR3 is 18 amino acids. For the CDR3, the DNA is TGCGCCAGCAGCCGCAGTGGGGGGCTAGCGGGAGGGCCTCCCGAGCAGTACTTC. This sequence encodes CASSRSGGLAGGPPEQYF.

This clonotype was counted only a few times. The J gene is TRBJ2-1, the V gene TRBV29-1; TRBD2 matches 15 bases. CDR1 SQVTM and CDR2 ANQGSEA come from the germline V gene. CDR3 length: 14 residues. Trimming removed 8 bases from V and 9 bases from J; junction bases left unmatched: 8. The CDR3 DNA sequence: TGCAGCTTGCGGACTAGCGGGAGGGCCGGTGAGCAGTTCTTC. Residues: CSLRTSGRAGEQFF.

This clonotype has just a few counts. The rearrangement uses TRBV9 and TRBJ2-3; D remains ambiguous. The CDR3 spans 13 residues. The V end was cut by 2 bases, the J end by 5 bases, with 9 bases between. The germline V gene has CDR1 SGDLS and CDR2 YYNGEE. Here the CDR3 reads CASSVFPLDTQYF. DNA for the CDR3: TGTGCCAGCAGCGTGTTTCCGCTAGATACGCAGTATTTT.

This clonotype occurred a few times. The rearrangement links TRBV9 to TRBJ2-1, with a weak D call TRBD2 (5 bases). CDR1 is SGDLS, CDR2 YYNGEE, per germline. This CDR3 contains 15 residues. The germline V and J ends were trimmed by 1 base and 0 bases, with 8 bases remaining between them. Here the CDR3 DNA reads TGTGCCAGCAGCGTACAGGCGGGCTCCTACAATGAGCAGTTCTTC. Its translation: CASSVQAGSYNEQFF.

This clonotype has just a few counts. The genes are TRBV5-1 and TRBJ2-3; 11 nucleotides match TRBD2. The CDR3 is made up of 16 amino acids. The V gene end was trimmed by 7 bases and the J gene end by 1 base; junction bases not matched to a gene: 8. CDR1 is SGHRS, CDR2 YFSETQ, per germline. The CDR3 DNA sequence: TGCGCCAGCGGCATAGCGGGAGGGCCTGGCACAGATACGCAGTATTTT. Translation: CASGIAGGPGTDTQYF.

The chain has TRBV20-1 and TRBJ1-6; TRBD1 aligns across 8 bases. The germline V gene encodes CDR1 DFQATT and CDR2 SNEGSKA (reference sequence). This CDR3 is 17 amino acids long. V shed 7 bases and J 6 bases; nucleotides not matched to a gene: 17. The CDR3 DNA sequence: TGCAGTGGGACACCTTACAGGGGGGAGTTAAGTAATTCACCCCTCCACTTT. This encodes CSGTPYRGELSNSPLHF.

There are many counts of this clonotype. This chain joins TRBV4-3 and TRBJ1-2; D is undetermined. The germline gives CDR1 LGHNA, CDR2 YSLEER. Trimming left V 1 base short and J 1 base short, with 4 bases between. The CDR3 runs to 13 residues. The CDR3 region is CASSQAGNYGYTF. The CDR3, as DNA: TGCGCCAGCAGCCAAGCGGGTAACTATGGCTACACCTTC.

The V and J genes are TRBV5-1 and TRBJ2-3, with a possible D match to TRBD2 (6 bases). CDR3 length equals 17 residues. The V gene's germline CDR1 is SGHRS and CDR2 YFSETQ. The V gene lost 0 bases and the J gene lost 0 bases, with 14 bases spanning the gap. CDR3 coding DNA: TGCGCCAGCAGCTTGGGATTCGGGGGTATGAGCACAGATACGCAGTATTTT. It yields the protein CASSLGFGGMSTDTQYF.

Worth noting for this clonotype: Germline is not matched at one junction end, which may reflect a read error. The CDR3: CASSLGTSTKAFF. The CDR3 bases are TGTGCCAGCAGCTTAGGGACATCCACTAAAGCTTTCTTT. This chain connects TRBV7-2 to TRBJ1-1; D possibly corresponds to TRBD1 (5 bases). This CDR3 comprises 13 residues. Looked up from germline, CDR1 is SGHTA and CDR2 is FQGNSA. Supplemented by reference TRBV7-2 and TRBJ1-1, the full variable domain reads GAGVSQSPSNKVTEKGKDVELRCDPISGHTALYWYRQSLGQGLEFLIYFQGNSAPDKSGLPSDRFSAERTGGSVSTLTIQRTQQEDSAVYLCASSLGTSTKAFFGQGTRLTVV.

The genes are TRBV6-4 and TRBJ2-2, with D perhaps TRBD1 (6 bases). Per germline, CDR1 MRHNA and CDR2 SNTAGT. The V end was cut by 3 bases, the J end by 1 base, with 6 bases between. This CDR3 comprises 14 residues. The DNA for the CDR3 is TGTGCCAGCAGTGAACAGGGGAACACCGGGGAGCTGTTTTTT. Protein product: CASSEQGNTGELFF.

This clonotype was observed a handful of times. V gene TRBV2 combines with J gene TRBJ2-1; D not certain. The germline V gene has CDR1 SNHLY and CDR2 FYNNEI. Trimming left V 7 bases short and J 9 bases short, with 13 bases between. There are 12 residues in the CDR3. This CDR3 is CASTPPLGEQFF. CDR3 sequence (DNA): TGTGCCAGCACCCCCCCGCTGGGTGAGCAGTTCTTC.

This chain links TRBV12-3 or TRBV12-4 with TRBJ1-5, with D tentatively TRBD1 (5 bases). CDR3 size: 13 residues. Trimming pared 4 bases from V and 5 bases from J, leaving 9 bases between. CDR3 nucleotide sequence: TGTGCCAGCAGTTGGCTGGGGGATCAGCCCCAGCATTTT. This encodes CASSWLGDQPQHF.

The V gene is TRBV6-5, the J gene TRBJ2-7; D is unresolved. Germline V CDR1 and CDR2: MNHEY, SVGAGI. The CDR3 has 11 residues. Deletions cut 6 bases from V and 6 bases from J, with 9 bases between. In DNA, the CDR3 is TGTGCCAGCAGGGGTATGGGCGAGCAGTACTTC. Translation gives CASRGMGEQYF.

This clonotype was seen ten or more times. The genes are TRBV12-3 or TRBV12-4 and TRBJ1-3; D is unresolved. This CDR3 contains 14 residues. Trimming shortened V by 3 bases and J by 4 bases, and 10 bases separated the two germline ends. The CDR3 loop reads CASSFSEFGNTIYF. The CDR3 DNA reads as TGTGCCAGCAGTTTTTCGGAATTCGGAAACACCATATATTTT.

This clonotype is a singleton in its sample. The junction differs from germline at one of its ends, possibly a read error. The V call is TRBV5-1, the J call TRBJ2-6; no definite D call. Germline V CDR1 and CDR2: SGHRS, YFSETQ. CDR3 size: 16 residues. CDR3 coding DNA: TGCGCCAGCGGCTTGGTTTCTAGTTCTGGGGCCAACGTCCTGACTTTC. Translation: CASGLVSSSGANVLTF. The full variable domain, its missing parts supplied by reference TRBV5-1 and TRBJ2-6, is KAGVTQTPRYLIKTRGQQVTLSCSPISGHRSVSWYQQTPGQGLQFLFEYFSETQRNKGNFPGRFSGRQFSNSRSEMNVSTLELGDSALYLCASGLVSSSGANVLTFGAGSRLTVL.